The next 25 T cell receptor beta chains were all read from a single sample in a study of cytomegalovirus exposure and HLA in healthy donors. The PCR was carried out with 60 Vbeta primers and 13 Jbeta primers. The assay was immunoSEQ multiplex PCR, and TCRdb's table has in-frame clones only and misses some. The sample shows some 130,000 clones, approximately 61% of them seen only once. The sample consisted of PBMCs. Receptor source: a human donor in good health.

The chain has TRBV7-9 and TRBJ2-5; D is perhaps TRBD1 (6 bases). V was shortened by 5 bases and J by 4 bases, with 14 bases between the two germline ends. Germline V gives CDR1 SEHNR, CDR2 FQNEAQ (reference sequence). This CDR3 region has 14 residues. The CDR3 sequence: CASSLGTGRETQYF. CDR3 DNA: TGTGCCAGCAGCCTAGGAACAGGGCGAGAGACCCAGTACTTC.

Points on this clone: One end of the junction is discordant with germline, which a read error may explain. The chain carries TRBV27 and TRBJ2-7, with a tentative D call TRBD2 (5 bases). The CDR3 is 13 amino acids. Germline V lookup: CDR1 MNHEY, CDR2 SMNVEV (reference sequence). CDR3: CASSLYPGDYLLF. The DNA of the CDR3 is TGTGCCAGCAGTTTGTACCCCGGAGACTACCTCCTCTTC.

J is TRBJ2-6 and V is TRBV6-4; 7 bases fit TRBD1. V trimming: 4 bases; J trimming: 0 bases; junction bases outside the gene matches: 3. Germline assignment: CDR1 MRHNA and CDR2 SNTAGT. This CDR3 contains 16 residues. Here the CDR3 reads CASSAGGSSGANVLTF. As DNA, the CDR3 is TGTGCCAGCAGTGCAGGGGGAAGCTCTGGGGCCAACGTCCTGACTTTC.

The chain combines TRBV18 with TRBJ2-3; D is perhaps TRBD2 (5 bases). Germline lookup yields CDR1 KGHSH and CDR2 LQKENI. The V and J ends lost 0 bases and 5 bases respectively, with 6 bases between them. The CDR3 has 13 amino acids. CDR3 bases: TGTGCCAGCTCACCACCCGGAGGAGATACGCAGTATTTT. It is translated as CASSPPGGDTQYF.

The chain has TRBV18 and TRBJ2-1; TRBD2 agrees at 12 bases. Trimming at V came to 3 bases and at J to 10 bases, leaving 13 bases not matched to a gene. The CDR3 loop spans 17 amino acids. Germline loops: CDR1 KGHSH, CDR2 LQKENI. The CDR3 protein is CASSPLASGRARGEQFF. The CDR3 DNA reads as TGTGCCAGCTCACCCCTGGCTAGCGGGAGGGCCAGGGGGGAGCAGTTCTTC.

The chain uses TRBV5-1 and TRBJ2-1; D may be TRBD2 (5 bases). Trimming cost V 1 base and J 4 bases, with 12 bases left between them. CDR1 is SGHRS and CDR2 is YFSETQ in the germline V gene. The CDR3 contains 15 residues. The CDR3 DNA is TGCGCCAGCAGCTTGAGTGAGGGAAGTTACAATGAGCAGTTCTTC. Protein sequence: CASSLSEGSYNEQFF.

The chain links TRBV20-1 to TRBJ2-1; D is possibly TRBD2 (7 bases). The germline V gene encodes CDR1 DFQATT and CDR2 SNEGSKA (reference sequence). This CDR3 spans 11 amino acids. The germline V and J ends were trimmed by 6 bases and 8 bases, with 11 bases remaining between them. For the CDR3, the DNA is TGCAGTGCGAGGGGGGGCTATGAGCAGTTCTTC. It is translated as CSARGGYEQFF.

This clone has just a few counts. This chain links TRBV5-6 with TRBJ2-3; 8 nucleotides agree with TRBD2. Trimming cost V 0 bases and J 4 bases; bases outside gene matches: 4. CDR1 and CDR2 from the germline V gene are SGHDT and YYEEEE. The CDR3 extends over 15 amino acids. CDR3 nucleotides: TGTGCCAGCAGCTTGGGACTAGCGTTCGCAGATACGCAGTATTTT. It yields the protein CASSLGLAFADTQYF.

V gene TRBV4-3 combines with J gene TRBJ1-1, with unresolved D. Germline values: CDR1 LGHNA, CDR2 YSLEER. V shed 1 base and J shed 1 base, with 7 bases lying between them. The CDR3 length is 14 residues. CDR3 protein: CASSQAAENTEAFF. The CDR3 coding sequence is TGCGCCAGCAGCCAAGCGGCGGAGAACACTGAAGCTTTCTTT.

This chain uses TRBV5-1 with TRBJ2-5; D perhaps matches TRBD2 (6 bases). In germline, CDR1 is SGHRS, CDR2 YFSETQ. V lost 5 bases and J lost 6, with 14 bases in between. The CDR3 is 13 residues long. The CDR3 reads CASSGGDDKTQYF. The CDR3 coding sequence is TGCGCCAGCAGTGGAGGGGACGACAAGACCCAGTACTTC. The full variable domain, its missing parts supplied by reference TRBV5-1 and TRBJ2-5, is KAGVTQTPRYLIKTRGQQVTLSCSPISGHRSVSWYQQTPGQGLQFLFEYFSETQRNKGNFPGRFSGRQFSNSRSEMNVSTLELGDSALYLCASSGGDDKTQYFGPGTRLLVL.

The chain recombines TRBV28 with TRBJ2-7, with 12 bases identical to TRBD1. V dropped 6 bases and J dropped 3; count of bases not matched to a gene: 9. The CDR3 has 16 residues. CDR1 and CDR2 from the germline V gene are MDHEN and SYDVKM. CDR3 coding DNA: TGTGCCAGCAGCCCCTCCGGGACAGGGGGCTTCTACGAGCAGTACTTC. It encodes CASSPSGTGGFYEQYF. The whole variable domain, remainder taken from reference TRBV28 and TRBJ2-7, is DVKVTQSSRYLVKRTGEKVFLECVQDMDHENMFWYRQDPGLGLRLIYFSYDVKMKEKGDIPEGYSVSREKKERFSLILESASTNQTSMYLCASSPSGTGGFYEQYFGPGTRLTVT.

The rearrangement uses TRBV18 and TRBJ2-6; 7 nucleotides agree with TRBD1. The germline CDR1 and CDR2 sequences are KGHSH and LQKENI. The V and J ends lost 1 base and 0 bases, in that order; junction bases with no gene match: 6. The CDR3 covers 18 residues. The CDR3 sequence: CASSPRTGASSGANVLTF. Here the CDR3 DNA reads TGTGCCAGCTCACCACGGACAGGTGCTAGCTCTGGGGCCAACGTCCTGACTTTC. The variable domain in full, completed from reference TRBV18 and TRBJ2-6, reads NAGVMQNPRHLVRRRGQEARLRCSPMKGHSHVYWYRQLPEEGLKFMVYLQKENIIDESGMPKERFSAEFPKEGPSILRIQQVVRGDSAAYFCASSPRTGASSGANVLTFGAGSRLTVL.

This chain links TRBV7-2 with TRBJ2-7; 9 positions agree with TRBD2. J lost 0 bases, V lost 2 bases, and 8 bases had no gene match. The CDR3 runs 17 residues. From germline, CDR1 is SGHTA and CDR2 FQGNSA. CDR3 sequence: CASSLLAGGGNSYEQYF. The CDR3 nucleotides read TGTGCCAGCAGCTTACTGGCGGGAGGGGGGAACTCCTACGAGCAGTACTTC.

This clone was picked up one time. The V gene is TRBV28, the J gene TRBJ2-7; possibly TRBD1 for D (6 bases). Germline CDR1 MDHEN, CDR2 SYDVKM. V was pared by 7 bases and J by 1 base, with 14 bases between. CDR3 size: 14 residues. The CDR3 sequence: CASKTLGGSYEQYF. Here the CDR3 DNA reads TGTGCCAGCAAGACCCTAGGGGGATCCTACGAGCAGTACTTC.

The rearrangement uses TRBV6-1 and TRBJ2-7; a weak D match, TRBD1 (5 bases). Germline loops: CDR1 MNHNS, CDR2 SASEGT. The V gene lost 4 bases and the J gene lost 5 bases, with 18 bases spanning the gap. The CDR3 has 15 residues. CDR3 in DNA: TGTGCCAGCAGTGGGGGCATGAGGCAAGGAAACGAGCAGTACTTC. The encoded protein is CASSGGMRQGNEQYF.

This chain links TRBV11-2 with TRBJ2-7, with 8 bases fitting TRBD1. CDR3 length: 14 amino acids. V lost 1 base and J lost 2; bases outside the gene matches: 1. Germline V lookup: CDR1 SGHAT, CDR2 FQNNGV. The CDR3 spells CASSLGQGTYEQYF. In nucleotides, the CDR3 is TGTGCCAGCAGCTTAGGACAGGGGACCTACGAGCAGTACTTC.

CDR3 nucleotide sequence: TGCGCCAGCAGCCAATCAAGGACAGGCGGGTACAATGAGCAGTTCTTC. It codes for CASSQSRTGGYNEQFF. The chain joins TRBV4-1 to TRBJ2-1; TRBD1 matches 7 bases. The germline CDR1 and CDR2 sequences are MGHRA and YSYEKL. The ends lost 2 bases at V and 4 bases at J; junction bases unmatched: 8. The CDR3 sequence is 16 residues long.

The rearrangement links TRBV11-2 to TRBJ2-5; TRBD2 matches at 12 bases. Losses at the gene ends were 0 bases for V and 8 bases for J; bases not matched to a gene: 4. CDR1 is SGHAT and CDR2 is FQNNGV in the germline V gene. The CDR3 runs 15 residues. CDR3: CASSLEGTSGPTQYF. CDR3 coding DNA: TGTGCCAGCAGCTTAGAGGGGACTAGCGGGCCCACCCAGTACTTC.

The chain recombines TRBV21-1 with TRBJ1-5; the table names TRBD1, a call not compared with the DNA. TRBV21-1 is deemed a pseudogene. The CDR3 runs 16 residues. In DNA, the CDR3 is TGTGCCAGCAGCAGAAGGGGGGACAGGGTGAATCAGCCCCAGCATTTT. Protein sequence: CASSRRGDRVNQPQHF.

The V and J genes are TRBV11-3 and TRBJ1-1, with 7 bases lining up with TRBD1. The CDR3 spans 13 residues. V lost 2 bases, J lost 8 bases, and 5 bases stayed unmatched. Germline lookup yields CDR1 SGHNT and CDR2 YENEEA. CDR3 protein: CASSLSRTGEAFF. The CDR3 DNA follows: TGTGCCAGCAGCTTATCACGGACAGGCGAAGCTTTCTTT.

The V call is TRBV6-5, the J call TRBJ2-7; 9 bases are shared with TRBD1. This CDR3 is built from 14 residues. V trimming: 8 bases; J trimming: 3 bases; junction bases outside the gene matches: 8. Germline loops: CDR1 MNHEY, CDR2 SVGAGI. The CDR3 coding sequence is TGTGCCAGCCTTTCGAAGACAGGGGGCTACGAGCAGTACTTC. Translation: CASLSKTGGYEQYF.

The chain combines TRBV5-1 with TRBJ2-1; 8 bases align to TRBD1. The V and J ends lost 4 bases and 7 bases, in that order; junction bases with no gene match: 16. The CDR3 is 17 residues long. From germline, CDR1 is SGHRS and CDR2 YFSETQ. CDR3 coding DNA: TGCGCCAGCAGCCCGACGGCTACCACAGGGGGTGCAAATGAGCAGTTCTTC. Translated, it gives CASSPTATTGGANEQFF.

The rearrangement links TRBV2 to TRBJ2-4; 7 nucleotides match TRBD1. Losses at the gene ends were 6 bases for V and 7 bases for J; bases not matched to a gene: 12. CDR1 and CDR2 (germline): SNHLY, FYNNEI. The CDR3 loop spans 15 amino acids. This chain's CDR3 is CASSPGQPRPNIQYF. CDR3 nucleotide sequence: TGTGCCAGCAGCCCGGGACAGCCGAGGCCGAACATTCAGTACTTC. The variable domain in full, with the rest retrieved from reference TRBV2 and TRBJ2-4, is EPEVTQTPSHQVTQMGQEVILRCVPISNHLYFYWYRQILGQKVEFLVSFYNNEISEKSEIFDDQFSVERPDGSNFTLKIRSTKLEDSAMYFCASSPGQPRPNIQYFGAGTRLSVL.

This chain uses TRBV6-4 with TRBJ2-3; TRBD2 matches 7 bases. The germline gives CDR1 MRHNA, CDR2 SNTAGT. The CDR3 totals 16 residues. The V segment lost 6 bases and the J segment 4 bases; nucleotides outside the gene matches: 13. CDR3 DNA: TGTGCCAGCAGCCCCGCGGCGGGAGATGCGGCAGATACGCAGTATTTT. Protein product: CASSPAAGDAADTQYF.

The genes are TRBV2 and TRBJ1-6, with 10 positions matching TRBD1. The V gene's germline CDR1 is SNHLY and CDR2 FYNNEI. With 5 bases clipped from V and 0 bases from J, the junction kept 7 bases outside the gene matches. The CDR3 spans 18 residues. CDR3 sequence: CASSRNRDRGSYNSPLHF. The CDR3, as DNA: TGTGCCAGCAGTCGAAACCGGGACAGGGGCTCCTATAATTCACCCCTCCACTTT.